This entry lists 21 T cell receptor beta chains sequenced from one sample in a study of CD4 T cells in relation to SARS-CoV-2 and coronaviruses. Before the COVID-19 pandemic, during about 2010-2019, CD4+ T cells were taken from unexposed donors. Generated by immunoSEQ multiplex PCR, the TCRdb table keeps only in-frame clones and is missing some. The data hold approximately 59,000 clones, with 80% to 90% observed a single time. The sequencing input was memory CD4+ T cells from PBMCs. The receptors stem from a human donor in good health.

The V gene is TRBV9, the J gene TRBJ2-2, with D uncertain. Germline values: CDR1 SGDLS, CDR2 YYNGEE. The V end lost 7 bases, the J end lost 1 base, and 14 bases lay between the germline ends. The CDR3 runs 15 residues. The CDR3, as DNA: TGTGCCAGCGGCCGAACTGACTTGAACACCGGGGAGCTGTTTTTT. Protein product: CASGRTDLNTGELFF.

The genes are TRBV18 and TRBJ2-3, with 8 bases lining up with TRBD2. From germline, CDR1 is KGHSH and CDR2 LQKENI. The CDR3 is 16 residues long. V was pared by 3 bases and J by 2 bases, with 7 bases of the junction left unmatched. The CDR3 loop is CASSPGAGGFTDTQYF. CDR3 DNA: TGTGCCAGCTCACCCGGGGCGGGGGGCTTCACAGATACGCAGTATTTT.

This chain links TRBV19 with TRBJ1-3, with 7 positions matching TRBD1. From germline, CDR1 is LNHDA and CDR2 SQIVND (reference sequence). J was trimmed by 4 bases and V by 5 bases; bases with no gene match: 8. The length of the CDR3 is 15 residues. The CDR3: CASSFRTGGGNTIYF. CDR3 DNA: TGTGCCAGTAGTTTCCGGACAGGAGGGGGAAACACCATATATTTT.

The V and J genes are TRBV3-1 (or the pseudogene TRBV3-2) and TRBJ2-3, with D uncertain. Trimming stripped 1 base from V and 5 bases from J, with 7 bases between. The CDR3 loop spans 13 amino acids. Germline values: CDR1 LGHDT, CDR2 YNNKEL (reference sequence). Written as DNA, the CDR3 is TGTGCCAGCAGCCAAGGAGTCATAGATACGCAGTATTTT. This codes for CASSQGVIDTQYF.

In DNA, the CDR3 is TGTGCTAGTGGTTTTGGTAATGAAGGGGACGAGCAGTACTTC. The encoded protein is CASGFGNEGDEQYF. This sequence joins TRBV12-5 and TRBJ2-7, with D maybe TRBD1 (5 bases). The V end lost 3 bases, the J end lost 5 bases, and 14 bases lay between the germline ends. CDR3 length: 14 amino acids. Germline V lookup: CDR1 LGHNT, CDR2 FRNRAP.

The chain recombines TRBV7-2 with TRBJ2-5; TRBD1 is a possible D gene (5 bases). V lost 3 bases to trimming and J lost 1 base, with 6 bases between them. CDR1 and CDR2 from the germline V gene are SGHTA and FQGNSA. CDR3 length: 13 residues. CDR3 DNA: TGTGCCAGCAGCTTGGGGCCCCAAGAGACCCAGTACTTC. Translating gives CASSLGPQETQYF.

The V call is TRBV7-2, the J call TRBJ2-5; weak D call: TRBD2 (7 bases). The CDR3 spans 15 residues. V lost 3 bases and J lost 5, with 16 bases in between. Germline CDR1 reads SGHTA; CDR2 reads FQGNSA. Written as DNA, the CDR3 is TGTGCCAGCAGCTTGTTTTATGGCGGGGGCGAGACCCAGTACTTC. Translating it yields CASSLFYGGGETQYF.

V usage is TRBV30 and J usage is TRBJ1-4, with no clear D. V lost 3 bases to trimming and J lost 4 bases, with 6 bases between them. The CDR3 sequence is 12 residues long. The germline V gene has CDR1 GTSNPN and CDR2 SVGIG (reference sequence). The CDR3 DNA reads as TGTGCCTGGAGCGAAGATAATGAAAAACTGTTTTTT. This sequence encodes CAWSEDNEKLFF.

The chain's CDR3 is CATSRDSTYGYTF. The CDR3 nucleotides read TGTGCCACCAGCAGAGATTCCACGTATGGCTACACCTTC. The rearrangement joins TRBV15 to TRBJ1-2; no clear D gene. Trimming pared 0 bases from V and 5 bases from J, leaving 7 bases between. Germline loops: CDR1 LNHNV, CDR2 YYDKDF (reference sequence). CDR3 size: 13 residues.

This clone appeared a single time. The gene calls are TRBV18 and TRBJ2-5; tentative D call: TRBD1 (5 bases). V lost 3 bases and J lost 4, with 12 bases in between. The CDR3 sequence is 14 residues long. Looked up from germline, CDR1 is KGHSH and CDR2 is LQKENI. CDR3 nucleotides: TGTGCCAGCTCACCCGGCCTTGGGGCAGAGACCCAGTACTTC. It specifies CASSPGLGAETQYF.

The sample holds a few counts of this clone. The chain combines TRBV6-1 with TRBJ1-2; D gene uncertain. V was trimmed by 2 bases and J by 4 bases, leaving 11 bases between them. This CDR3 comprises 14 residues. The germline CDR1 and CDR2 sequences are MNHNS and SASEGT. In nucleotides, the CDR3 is TGTGCCAGCAGTGAACGCAGTACACGCTATGGCTACACCTTC. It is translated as CASSERSTRYGYTF.

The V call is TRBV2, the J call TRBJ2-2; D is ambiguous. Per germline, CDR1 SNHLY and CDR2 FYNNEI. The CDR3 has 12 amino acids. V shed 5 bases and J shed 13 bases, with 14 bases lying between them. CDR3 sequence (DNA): TGTGCCAGCAGTTTGGAACTTTTCGGGCTGTTTTTT. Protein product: CASSLELFGLFF.

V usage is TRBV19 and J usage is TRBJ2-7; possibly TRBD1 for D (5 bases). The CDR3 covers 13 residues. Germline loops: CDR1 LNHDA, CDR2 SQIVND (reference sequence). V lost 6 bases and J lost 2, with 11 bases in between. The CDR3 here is CASRGDFAYEQYF. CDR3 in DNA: TGTGCCAGTAGAGGGGATTTTGCCTACGAGCAGTACTTC.

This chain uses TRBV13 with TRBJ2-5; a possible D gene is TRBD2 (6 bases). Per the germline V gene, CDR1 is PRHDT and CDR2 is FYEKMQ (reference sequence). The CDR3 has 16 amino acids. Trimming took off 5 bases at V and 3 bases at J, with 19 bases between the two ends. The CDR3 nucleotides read TGTGCCAGCAGCCTACCGACGGGCGGCGGGGAAGAGACCCAGTACTTC. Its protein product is CASSLPTGGGEETQYF.

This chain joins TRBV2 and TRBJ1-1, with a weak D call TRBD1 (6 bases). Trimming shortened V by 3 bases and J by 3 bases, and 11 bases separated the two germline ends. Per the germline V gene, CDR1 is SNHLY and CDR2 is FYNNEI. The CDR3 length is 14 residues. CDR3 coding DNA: TGTGCCAGCAGTGATTCGGGGGCCTACACTGAAGCTTTCTTT. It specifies CASSDSGAYTEAFF.

The CDR3 reads CASSSRLAGVETQYF. The CDR3, as DNA: TGTGCCAGCAGCTCACGACTAGCGGGAGTAGAGACCCAGTACTTC. This chain links TRBV11-2 with TRBJ2-5; 12 nucleotides match TRBD2. Germline V gene lookup returns CDR1 SGHAT and CDR2 FQNNGV. CDR3 length: 15 amino acids. The J segment lost 4 bases and the V segment lost 4 bases, leaving 4 bases of the junction unmatched.

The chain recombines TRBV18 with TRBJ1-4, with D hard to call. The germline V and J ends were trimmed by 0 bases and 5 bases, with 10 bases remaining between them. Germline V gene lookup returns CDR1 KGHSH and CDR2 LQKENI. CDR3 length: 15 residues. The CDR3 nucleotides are TGTGCCAGCTCACCACCTTCGCAACCGAATGAAAAACTGTTTTTT. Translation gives CASSPPSQPNEKLFF. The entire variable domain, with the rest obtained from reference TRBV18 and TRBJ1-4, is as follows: NAGVMQNPRHLVRRRGQEARLRCSPMKGHSHVYWYRQLPEEGLKFMVYLQKENIIDESGMPKERFSAEFPKEGPSILRIQQVVRGDSAAYFCASSPPSQPNEKLFFGSGTQLSVL.

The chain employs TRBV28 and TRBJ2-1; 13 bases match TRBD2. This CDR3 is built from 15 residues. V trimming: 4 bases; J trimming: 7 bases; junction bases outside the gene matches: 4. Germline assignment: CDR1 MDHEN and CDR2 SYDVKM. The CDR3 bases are TGTGCCAGCAGTTCCTGGACTAGCGGGAGTAATGAGCAGTTCTTC. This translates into CASSSWTSGSNEQFF. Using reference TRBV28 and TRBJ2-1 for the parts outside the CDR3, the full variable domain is DVKVTQSSRYLVKRTGEKVFLECVQDMDHENMFWYRQDPGLGLRLIYFSYDVKMKEKGDIPEGYSVSREKKERFSLILESASTNQTSMYLCASSSWTSGSNEQFFGPGTRLTVL.

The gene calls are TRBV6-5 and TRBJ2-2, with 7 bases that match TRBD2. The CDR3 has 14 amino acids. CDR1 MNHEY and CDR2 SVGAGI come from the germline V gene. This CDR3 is CAGRSSGTTGELFF. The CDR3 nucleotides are TGTGCGGGTCGGTCCAGCGGGACCACCGGGGAGCTGTTTTTT.

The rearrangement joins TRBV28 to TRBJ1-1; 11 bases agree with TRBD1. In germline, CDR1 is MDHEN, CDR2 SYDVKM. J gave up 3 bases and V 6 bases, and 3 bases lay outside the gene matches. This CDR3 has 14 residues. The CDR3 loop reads CASSSGQGDTEAFF. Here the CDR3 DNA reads TGTGCCAGCAGCTCGGGACAGGGGGACACTGAAGCTTTCTTT.

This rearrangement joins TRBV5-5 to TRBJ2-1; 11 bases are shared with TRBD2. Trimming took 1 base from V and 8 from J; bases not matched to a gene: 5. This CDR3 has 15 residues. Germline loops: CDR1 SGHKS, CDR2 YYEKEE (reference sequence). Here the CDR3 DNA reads TGTGCCAGCAGCTTGTTCCCTAGCGGGGGGTATGAGCAGTTCTTC. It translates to CASSLFPSGGYEQFF.